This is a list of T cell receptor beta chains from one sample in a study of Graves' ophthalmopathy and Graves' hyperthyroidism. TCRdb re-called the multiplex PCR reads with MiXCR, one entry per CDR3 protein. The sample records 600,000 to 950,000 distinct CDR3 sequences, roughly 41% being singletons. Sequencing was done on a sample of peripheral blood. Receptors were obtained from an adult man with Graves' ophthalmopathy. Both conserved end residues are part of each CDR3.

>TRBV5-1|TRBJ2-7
CASTELAGGSYEQYF
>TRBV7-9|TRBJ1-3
CASSPRGLAGNTIYF
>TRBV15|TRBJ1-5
CATSSGIRQDNQPQHF
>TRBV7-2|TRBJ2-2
CASSLSGASNTGELFF
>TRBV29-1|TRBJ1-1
CSLGVGFNTEAFF
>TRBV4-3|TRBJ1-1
CASSQAPGQGNTEAFF
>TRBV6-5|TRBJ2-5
CASSYSFQRETQYF
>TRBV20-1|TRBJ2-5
CSASGTGGLTQYF
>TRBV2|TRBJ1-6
CASKEGTGGGSPLHF
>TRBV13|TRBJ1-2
CASSPSGGNGYTF
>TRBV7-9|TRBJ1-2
CASSLTGHYGYTF
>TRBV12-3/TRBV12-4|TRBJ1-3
CASSNDGSSGNTIYF
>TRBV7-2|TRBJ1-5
CASSLEGFGNQPQHF
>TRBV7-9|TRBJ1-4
CASSEGSGTTTPATNEKLFF
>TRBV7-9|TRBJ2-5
CASSTRSIWGGPETQYF
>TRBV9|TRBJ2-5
CASSVGGGTETQYF
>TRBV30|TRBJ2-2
CAWSDRRYTGELFF
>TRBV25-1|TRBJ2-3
CASSFGGRPGDTQYF
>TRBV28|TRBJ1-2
CTSSSRTDANYGYTF
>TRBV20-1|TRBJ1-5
CSARDLGGNQETQHF
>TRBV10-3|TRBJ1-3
CAISGQSSGNTIYF
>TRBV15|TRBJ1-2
CATSSRQYGYTF
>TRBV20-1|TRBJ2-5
CSASGGFEQETQYF
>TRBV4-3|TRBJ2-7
CASSQEPDTGEQYF
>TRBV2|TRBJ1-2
CASSVDRGRRSYTF
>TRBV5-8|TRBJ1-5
CASSFRGIGNQPQHF
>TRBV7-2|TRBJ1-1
CASSHVYRVNTEAFF
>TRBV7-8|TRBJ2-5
CASSLASSEETQYF
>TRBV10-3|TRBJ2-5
CASSYNWRGETQYF
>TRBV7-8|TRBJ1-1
CASSLGDRASTEAFF
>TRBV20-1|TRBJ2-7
CSARAGGPYEQYF
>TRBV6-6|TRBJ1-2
CASTFRAAANYGYTF
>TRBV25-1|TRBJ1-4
CASSPQGRRDEKLFF
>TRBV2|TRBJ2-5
CASSEHETQYF
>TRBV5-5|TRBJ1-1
CASSSVGQGRAEAFF
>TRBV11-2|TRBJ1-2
CASKLRGRTYGYTF
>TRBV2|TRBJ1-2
CASIQGTYGYTF
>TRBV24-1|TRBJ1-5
CASSYSGTGVNQPQHF
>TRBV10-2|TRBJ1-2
CASLAGGNGYTF
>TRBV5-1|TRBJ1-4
CASSRRTGQGEKLFF
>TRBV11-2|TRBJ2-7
CASSSLRGRGHEQYF
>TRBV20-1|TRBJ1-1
CSARDVIRGETEAFF
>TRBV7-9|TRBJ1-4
CASSRSTVRMGEKLFF
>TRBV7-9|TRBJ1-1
CASSLDRWQGSSTEAFF
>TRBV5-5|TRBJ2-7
CASSTTSYEQYF
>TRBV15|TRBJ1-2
CATSRGTASYGYTF
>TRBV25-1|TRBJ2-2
CASSASALGGGELFF
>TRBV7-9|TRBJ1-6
CAWSRTALNSPLHF
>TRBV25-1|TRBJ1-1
CASSYSLDRENTEAFF
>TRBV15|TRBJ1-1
CATSSIQNEQMNTEAFF
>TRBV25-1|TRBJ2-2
CASSYSRTWLTGELFF
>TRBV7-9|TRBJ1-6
CASSTRWSYNSPLHF
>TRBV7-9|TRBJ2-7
CASSQRGRDEQYF
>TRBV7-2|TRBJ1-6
CASSLPLSGNSPLHF